This T cell receptor (beta chain) appears in the sequencing data of a study of blood T cell repertoires in COVID-19. This clone was seen once. This table comes from immunoSEQ multiplex PCR, and its TCRdb copy is limited to in-frame clones, with some not included. The table has 200,000 to 300,000 clones, around four fifths seen once; the top ten hold 5.5% to 7.5%. Germline V gene data show CDR1 as SNHLY and CDR2 as FYNNEI. The CDR3 sequence is 12 residues long. Trimming shortened V by 6 bases and J by 7 bases, and 13 bases separated the two germline ends. Sequenced material: peripheral blood. The chain employs TRBV2 and TRBJ2-7; tentatively, D is TRBD1 (6 bases). The TCR originated in a woman aged 60-70 years with active or convalescent COVID-19. Here the CDR3 reads CASRGDRLEQYF. CDR3 nucleotides: TGTGCCAGCAGAGGAGACAGGCTTGAGCAGTACTTC.